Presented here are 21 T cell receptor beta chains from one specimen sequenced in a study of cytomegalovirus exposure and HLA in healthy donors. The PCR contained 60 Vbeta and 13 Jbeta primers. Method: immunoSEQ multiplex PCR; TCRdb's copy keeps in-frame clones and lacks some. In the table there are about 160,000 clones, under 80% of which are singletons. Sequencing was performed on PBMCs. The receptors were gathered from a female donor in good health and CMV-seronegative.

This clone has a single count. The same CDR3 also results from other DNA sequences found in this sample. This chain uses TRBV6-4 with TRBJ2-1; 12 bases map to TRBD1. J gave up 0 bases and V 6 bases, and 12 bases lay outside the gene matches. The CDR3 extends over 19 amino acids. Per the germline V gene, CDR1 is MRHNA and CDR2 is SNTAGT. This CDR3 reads CASSAGTGGAFSSYNEQFF. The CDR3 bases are TGTGCCAGCAGCGCCGGGACAGGGGGCGCGTTTAGCTCCTACAATGAGCAGTTCTTC.

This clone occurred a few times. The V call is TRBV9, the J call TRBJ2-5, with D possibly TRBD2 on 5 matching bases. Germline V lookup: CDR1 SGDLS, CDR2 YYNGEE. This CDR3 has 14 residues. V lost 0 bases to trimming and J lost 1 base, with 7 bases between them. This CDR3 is CASSVGGLQETQYF. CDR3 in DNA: TGTGCCAGCAGCGTAGGCGGGCTCCAAGAGACCCAGTACTTC. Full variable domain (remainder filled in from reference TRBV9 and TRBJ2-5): DSGVTQTPKHLITATGQRVTLRCSPRSGDLSVYWYQQSLDQGLQFLIQYYNGEERAKGNILERFSAQQFPDLHSELNLSSLELGDSALYFCASSVGGLQETQYFGPGTRLLVL.

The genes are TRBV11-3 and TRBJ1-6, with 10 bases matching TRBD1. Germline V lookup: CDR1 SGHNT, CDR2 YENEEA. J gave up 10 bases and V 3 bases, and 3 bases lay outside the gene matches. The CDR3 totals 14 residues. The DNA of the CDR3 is TGTGCCAGCAGCTTGGGGACAGGGGCCTCACCCCTCCACTTT. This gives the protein CASSLGTGASPLHF.

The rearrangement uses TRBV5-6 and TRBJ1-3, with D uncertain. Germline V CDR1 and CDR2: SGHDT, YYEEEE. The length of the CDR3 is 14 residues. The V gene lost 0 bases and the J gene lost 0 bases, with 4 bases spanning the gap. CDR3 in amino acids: CASSLGLSGNTIYF. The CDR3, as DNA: TGTGCCAGCAGCTTGGGACTCTCTGGAAACACCATATATTTT.

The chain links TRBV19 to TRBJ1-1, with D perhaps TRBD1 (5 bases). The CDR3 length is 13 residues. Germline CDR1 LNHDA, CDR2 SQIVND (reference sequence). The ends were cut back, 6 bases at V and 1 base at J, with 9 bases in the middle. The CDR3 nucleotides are TGTGCCAGTAGCGTAACAGGGAACACTGAAGCTTTCTTT. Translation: CASSVTGNTEAFF.

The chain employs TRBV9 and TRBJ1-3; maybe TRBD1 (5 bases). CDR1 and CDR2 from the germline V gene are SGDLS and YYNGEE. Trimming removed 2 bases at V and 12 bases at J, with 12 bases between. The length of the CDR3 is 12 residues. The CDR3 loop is CASSVPGGIIYF. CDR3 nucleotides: TGTGCCAGCAGCGTGCCCGGGGGTATCATATATTTT.

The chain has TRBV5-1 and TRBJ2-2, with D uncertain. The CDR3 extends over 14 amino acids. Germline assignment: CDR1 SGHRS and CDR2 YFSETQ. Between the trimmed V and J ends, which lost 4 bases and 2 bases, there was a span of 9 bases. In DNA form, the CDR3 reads TGCGCCAGCAGCACCACAGCAAACACCGGGGAGCTGTTTTTT. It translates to CASSTTANTGELFF.

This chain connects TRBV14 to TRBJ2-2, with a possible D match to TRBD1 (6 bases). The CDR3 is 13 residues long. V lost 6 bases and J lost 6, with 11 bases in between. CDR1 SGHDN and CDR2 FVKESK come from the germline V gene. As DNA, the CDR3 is TGTGCCAGCAGTCGATACAGGGCCGGGGAGCTGTTTTTT. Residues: CASSRYRAGELFF.

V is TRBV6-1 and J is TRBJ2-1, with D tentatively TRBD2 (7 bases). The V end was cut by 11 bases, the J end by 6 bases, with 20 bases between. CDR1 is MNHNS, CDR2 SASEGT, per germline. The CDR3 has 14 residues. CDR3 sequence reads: CAGRGGGRTNEQFF. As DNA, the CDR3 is TGTGCCGGTAGGGGGGGTGGGAGGACCAATGAGCAGTTCTTC.

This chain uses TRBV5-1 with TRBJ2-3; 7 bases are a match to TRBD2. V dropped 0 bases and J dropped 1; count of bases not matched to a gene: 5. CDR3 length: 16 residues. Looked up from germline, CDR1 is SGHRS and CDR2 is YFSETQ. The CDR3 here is CASSLVAGSGTDTQYF. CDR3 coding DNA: TGCGCCAGCAGCTTGGTAGCGGGTTCGGGCACAGATACGCAGTATTTT.

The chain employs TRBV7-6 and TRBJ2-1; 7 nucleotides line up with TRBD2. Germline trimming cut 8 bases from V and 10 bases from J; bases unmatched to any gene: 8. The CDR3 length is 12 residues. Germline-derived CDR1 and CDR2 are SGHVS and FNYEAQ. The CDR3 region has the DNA TGTGCCAGCGGGGGGAGGGCCGGAGAGCAGTTCTTC. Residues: CASGGRAGEQFF.

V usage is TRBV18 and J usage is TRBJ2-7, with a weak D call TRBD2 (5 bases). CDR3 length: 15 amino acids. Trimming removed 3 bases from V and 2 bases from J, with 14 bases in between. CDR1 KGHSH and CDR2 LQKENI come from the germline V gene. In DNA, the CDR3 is TGTGCCAGCTCACCTGATTTGGCGACTACCTACGAGCAGTACTTC. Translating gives CASSPDLATTYEQYF.

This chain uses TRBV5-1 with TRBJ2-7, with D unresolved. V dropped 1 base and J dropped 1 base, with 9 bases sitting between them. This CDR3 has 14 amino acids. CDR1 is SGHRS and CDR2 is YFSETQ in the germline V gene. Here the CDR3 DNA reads TGCGCCAGCAGCTTGCAGGTAACTTCCTACGAGCAGTACTTC. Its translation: CASSLQVTSYEQYF. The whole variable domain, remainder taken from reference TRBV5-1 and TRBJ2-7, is KAGVTQTPRYLIKTRGQQVTLSCSPISGHRSVSWYQQTPGQGLQFLFEYFSETQRNKGNFPGRFSGRQFSNSRSEMNVSTLELGDSALYLCASSLQVTSYEQYFGPGTRLTVT.

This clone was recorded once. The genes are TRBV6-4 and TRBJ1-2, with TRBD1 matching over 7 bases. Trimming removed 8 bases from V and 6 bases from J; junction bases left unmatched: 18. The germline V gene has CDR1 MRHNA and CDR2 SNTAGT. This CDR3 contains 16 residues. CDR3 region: CASSVTGESFFDGYTF. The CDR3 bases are TGTGCCAGCTCCGTCACAGGGGAGAGTTTTTTTGATGGCTACACCTTC.

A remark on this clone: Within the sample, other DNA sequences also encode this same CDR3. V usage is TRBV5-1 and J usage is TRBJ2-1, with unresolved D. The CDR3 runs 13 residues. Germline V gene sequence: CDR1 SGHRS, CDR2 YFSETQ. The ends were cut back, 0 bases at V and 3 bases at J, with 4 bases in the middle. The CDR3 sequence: CASSLDSYNEQFF. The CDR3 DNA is TGCGCCAGCAGCTTGGACAGCTACAATGAGCAGTTCTTC.

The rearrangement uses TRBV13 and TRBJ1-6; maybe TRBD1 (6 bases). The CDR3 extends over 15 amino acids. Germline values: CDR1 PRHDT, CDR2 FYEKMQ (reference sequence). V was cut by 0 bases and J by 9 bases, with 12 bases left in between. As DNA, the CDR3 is TGTGCCAGCAGCTTAGGCCCGCACAGGGTTTCACCCCTCCACTTT. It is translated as CASSLGPHRVSPLHF.

CDR3 DNA: TGTGCCAGCAGATTGACTAGCGGGGGACCCAATGAGCAGTTCTTC. It codes for CASRLTSGGPNEQFF. The rearrangement links TRBV2 to TRBJ2-1; 12 bases match TRBD2. V was clipped by 6 bases and J by 6 bases; unmatched bases: 6. CDR3 length: 15 amino acids. Germline-derived CDR1 and CDR2 are SNHLY and FYNNEI.

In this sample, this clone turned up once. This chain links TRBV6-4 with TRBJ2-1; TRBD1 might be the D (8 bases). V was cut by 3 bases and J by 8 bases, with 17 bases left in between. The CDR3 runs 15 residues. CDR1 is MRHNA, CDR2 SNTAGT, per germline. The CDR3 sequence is CASSDNRGGGDEQFF. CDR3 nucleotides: TGTGCCAGCAGTGATAACAGGGGGGGTGGCGATGAGCAGTTCTTC.

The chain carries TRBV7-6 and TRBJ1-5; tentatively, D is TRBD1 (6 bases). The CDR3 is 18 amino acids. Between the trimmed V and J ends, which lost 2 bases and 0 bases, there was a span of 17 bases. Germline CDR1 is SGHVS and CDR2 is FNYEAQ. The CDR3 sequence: CASSLSPRTEYSNQPQHF. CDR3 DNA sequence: TGTGCCAGCAGCTTATCCCCTAGGACAGAATATAGCAATCAGCCCCAGCATTTT.

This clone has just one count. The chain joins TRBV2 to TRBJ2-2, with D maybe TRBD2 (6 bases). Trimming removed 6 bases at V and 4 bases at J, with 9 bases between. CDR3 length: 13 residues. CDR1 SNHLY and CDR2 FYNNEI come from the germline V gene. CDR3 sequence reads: CASRGDSTGELFF. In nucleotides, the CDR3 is TGTGCCAGCAGGGGGGACTCCACCGGGGAGCTGTTTTTT.

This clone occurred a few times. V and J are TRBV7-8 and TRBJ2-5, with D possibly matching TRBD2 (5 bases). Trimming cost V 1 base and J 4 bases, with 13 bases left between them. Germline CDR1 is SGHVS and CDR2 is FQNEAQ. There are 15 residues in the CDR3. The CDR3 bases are TGTGCCAGCAGCTTAGGAACAGAACGGGGAGAGACCCAGTACTTC. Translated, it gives CASSLGTERGETQYF.